These 29 T cell receptor beta chains originate from one sample sequenced in a study of CD8 T cells in Susac syndrome. An input of about 0.5 to 1 ug of RNA was subjected to reverse transcription using random hexamers. One entry per CDR3 protein, called by TCRdb with MiXCR from the immunoSEQ multiplex PCR reads. The data hold approximately 190,000 distinct CDR3 sequences, with 95% observed a single time. Source material: CD8+ T cells from PBMCs. The receptors come from a human donor with Susac syndrome.

This clonotype is a singleton in its sample. The chain uses TRBV7-9 and TRBJ2-1, with D hard to call. Trimming took off 7 bases at V and 2 bases at J, with 9 bases between the two ends. The CDR3 runs 13 residues. Germline lookup yields CDR1 SEHNR and CDR2 FQNEAQ (reference sequence). This chain's CDR3 is CASNRPAYNEQFF. DNA of the CDR3: TGTGCCAGCAACCGACCCGCCTACAATGAGCAGTTCTTC.

The rearrangement uses TRBV30 and TRBJ2-1, with D perhaps TRBD2 (6 bases). Germline CDR1 GTSNPN, CDR2 SVGIG (reference sequence). This CDR3 contains 12 residues. The V end lost 4 bases, the J end lost 10 bases, and 14 bases lay between the germline ends. The CDR3 nucleotides are TGTGCCTGGAACGCCGGGAGACCAGAGCAGTTCTTC. Translation gives CAWNAGRPEQFF.

The rearrangement uses TRBV4-2 and TRBJ1-1; D gene unclear. Germline V gene sequence: CDR1 LGHNA, CDR2 YNFKEQ. This CDR3 has 17 amino acids. V was pared by 0 bases and J by 0 bases, with 14 bases between. This chain's CDR3 is CASSQDVEYRMNTEAFF. The CDR3 DNA sequence: TGTGCCAGCAGCCAAGATGTAGAGTATCGAATGAACACTGAAGCTTTCTTT.

The chain has TRBV6-5 and TRBJ2-5, with D tentatively TRBD1 or TRBD2 (5 bases each). The V gene's germline CDR1 is MNHEY and CDR2 SVGAGI. The V end lost 8 bases, the J end lost 7 bases, and 14 bases lay between the germline ends. The CDR3 contains 12 residues. CDR3 DNA sequence: TGTGCCAGCGTGGACGTTGGGGGGACCCAGTACTTC. Translated: CASVDVGGTQYF.

The V call is TRBV6-5, the J call TRBJ2-7, with 10 bases aligning to TRBD1. CDR1 is MNHEY, CDR2 SVGAGI, per germline. The CDR3 extends over 14 amino acids. After removal of 6 bases from V and 3 bases from J, the junction contained 5 bases not matched to a gene. The CDR3 sequence: CASSRDRGNYEQYF. In DNA, the CDR3 is TGTGCCAGCAGCCGGGACAGGGGAAACTACGAGCAGTACTTC.

The chain recombines TRBV5-5 with TRBJ2-1; D is undetermined. V lost 4 bases and J lost 0, with 8 bases in between. Germline V gene lookup returns CDR1 SGHKS and CDR2 YYEKEE (reference sequence). This CDR3 has 14 amino acids. The CDR3 reads CASSDMTSYNEQFF. CDR3 DNA sequence: TGTGCCAGCAGCGACATGACCTCCTACAATGAGCAGTTCTTC.

V gene TRBV18 combines with J gene TRBJ2-1; 10 bases align to TRBD1. The germline CDR1 and CDR2 sequences are KGHSH and LQKENI. The CDR3 is 14 amino acids. With V trimmed by 6 bases and J by 7 bases, 6 bases remained unmatched. This CDR3 is CASSPGTGANEQFF. The CDR3 DNA follows: TGTGCCAGCTCTCCCGGGACAGGGGCTAATGAGCAGTTCTTC.

V and J are TRBV30 and TRBJ1-1; 7 bases line up with TRBD1. The CDR3 length is 13 residues. Germline V CDR1 and CDR2: GTSNPN, SVGIG (reference sequence). V lost 0 bases and J lost 11; bases outside the gene matches: 9. The CDR3 loop reads CAWSVHRDSIAFF. CDR3 sequence (DNA): TGTGCCTGGAGTGTACATCGGGACAGTATCGCTTTCTTT.

The CDR3 region is CASTEGGAHTQYF. The CDR3 bases are TGTGCCAGCACAGAAGGCGGGGCCCATACGCAGTATTTT. The V and J genes are TRBV3-1 and TRBJ2-3, with a tentative D call TRBD2 (6 bases). V lost 7 bases, J lost 7 bases, and 15 bases lay in between. The CDR3 length is 13 residues. Germline V gene data show CDR1 as LGHDT and CDR2 as YNNKEL (reference sequence).

CDR3 DNA sequence: TGTGCCAGCAGCACCTACACGAACACTGAAGCTTTCTTT. It encodes CASSTYTNTEAFF. This chain connects TRBV7-6 to TRBJ1-1; D is unresolved. Trimming removed 5 bases at V and 1 base at J, with 8 bases between. This CDR3 region has 13 residues. Germline V gene data show CDR1 as SGHVS and CDR2 as FNYEAQ. Full variable domain (outside the CDR3, taken from reference TRBV7-6 and TRBJ1-1): GAGVSQSPRYKVTKRGQDVALRCDPISGHVSLYWYRQALGQGPEFLTYFNYEAQQDKSGLPNDRFSAERPEGSISTLTIQRTEQRDSAMYRCASSTYTNTEAFFGQGTRLTVV.

As DNA, the CDR3 is TGCAGTGCCCCACAGAAAACCATCTATGGCTACACCTTC. Its protein product is CSAPQKTIYGYTF. The chain carries TRBV20-1 and TRBJ1-2; no clear D gene. Trimming shortened V by 6 bases and J by 4 bases, and 15 bases separated the two germline ends. The germline V gene has CDR1 DFQATT and CDR2 SNEGSKA (reference sequence). The CDR3 has 13 amino acids.

This chain connects TRBV4-1 to TRBJ2-7; no definite D call. Between the trimmed V and J ends, which lost 0 bases and 2 bases, there was a span of 11 bases. The CDR3 is made up of 15 amino acids. Germline V gene sequence: CDR1 MGHRA, CDR2 YSYEKL. In DNA, the CDR3 is TGCGCCAGCAGCCAAGATCCCAGTCCGGCCTACGAGCAGTACTTC. It codes for CASSQDPSPAYEQYF.

The gene calls are TRBV30 and TRBJ1-1; D not certain. Germline V lookup: CDR1 GTSNPN, CDR2 SVGIG (reference sequence). V lost 5 bases, J lost 1 base, and 8 bases lay in between. CDR3 length: 12 residues. CDR3 loop: CAWEDGNTEAFF. CDR3 DNA sequence: TGTGCCTGGGAGGACGGGAACACTGAAGCTTTCTTT. The variable domain in full, with the rest retrieved from reference TRBV30 and TRBJ1-1, is SQTIHQWPATLVQPVGSPLSLECTVEGTSNPNLYWYRQAAGRGLQLLFYSVGIGQISSEVPQNLSASRPQDRQFILSSKKLLLSDSGFYLCAWEDGNTEAFFGQGTRLTVV.

The chain links TRBV19 to TRBJ2-1; D not certain. The germline V gene encodes CDR1 LNHDA and CDR2 SQIVND (reference sequence). The ends were cut back, 4 bases at V and 4 bases at J, with 5 bases in the middle. The CDR3 runs 12 residues. DNA of the CDR3: TGTGCCAGTAGTACCGGGTACAATGAGCAGTTCTTC. It encodes CASSTGYNEQFF.

The CDR3 region has the DNA TGTGCCAGCAGCCAAGGTCCGGGACAGACCTACGAGCAGTACTTC. This encodes CASSQGPGQTYEQYF. The chain employs TRBV3-1 and TRBJ2-7, with TRBD1 identical over 7 bases. Trimming at V came to 1 base and at J to 2 bases, leaving 5 bases not matched to a gene. The germline CDR1 and CDR2 sequences are LGHDT and YNNKEL (reference sequence). The CDR3 loop spans 15 amino acids.

This clonotype was seen a single time. The chain employs TRBV18 and TRBJ1-5, with D possibly being TRBD1 (6 bases). The CDR3 sequence is 13 residues long. Trimming stripped 5 bases from V and 3 bases from J, with 8 bases between. Germline values: CDR1 KGHSH, CDR2 LQKENI. CDR3 amino acids: CASSDRFNQPQHF. CDR3 in DNA: TGTGCCAGCTCAGACAGGTTCAATCAGCCCCAGCATTTT.

The chain carries TRBV29-1 and TRBJ2-3; 14 nucleotides agree with TRBD2. The CDR3 length is 16 residues. Germline lookup yields CDR1 SQVTM and CDR2 ANQGSEA. V dropped 6 bases and J dropped 3; count of bases not matched to a gene: 8. The CDR3 DNA reads TGCAGCGTAGTACCGGGACTAGCGGGAGTTACAGATACGCAGTATTTT. It translates to CSVVPGLAGVTDTQYF.

The rearrangement uses TRBV6-1 and TRBJ2-1; 12 bases are a match to TRBD1. This CDR3 spans 19 amino acids. From germline, CDR1 is MNHNS and CDR2 SASEGT. V was pared by 3 bases and J by 0 bases, with 9 bases of the junction left unmatched. The CDR3 loop is CASSDAGQGALPSYNEQFF. The CDR3 DNA reads as TGTGCCAGCAGTGACGCGGGACAGGGGGCCCTTCCCTCCTACAATGAGCAGTTCTTC.

The gene calls are TRBV4-2 and TRBJ2-3; 7 bases match TRBD2. This CDR3 is built from 16 residues. After removal of 1 base from V and 9 bases from J, the junction contained 13 bases not matched to a gene. Germline V CDR1 and CDR2: LGHNA, YNFKEQ. The CDR3 region has the DNA TGTGCCAGCAGCCAAGGACGGGGGGTACAACTTTGGACGCAGTATTTT. This gives the protein CASSQGRGVQLWTQYF.

The chain couples TRBV13 to TRBJ2-3, with TRBD2 matching 8 bases. V shed 2 bases and J 3 bases; nucleotides not matched to a gene: 7. This CDR3 is 16 amino acids long. CDR1 PRHDT and CDR2 FYEKMQ come from the germline V gene (reference sequence). The CDR3 DNA reads TGTGCCAGCAGCTTAACTAGCGGAGTGAGGACAGATACGCAGTATTTT. Its protein product is CASSLTSGVRTDTQYF.

The V and J genes are TRBV2 and TRBJ2-7, with D possibly matching TRBD2 (5 bases). V gave up 11 bases and J gave up 3 bases, with 14 bases separating them. CDR1 and CDR2 from the germline V gene are SNHLY and FYNNEI. The CDR3 totals 12 residues. The CDR3 sequence: CASLGNNYEQYF. In nucleotides, the CDR3 is TGTGCCTCCCTCGGGAATAACTACGAGCAGTACTTC.

The chain is built from TRBV10-3 and TRBJ2-7, with D uncertain. Germline V gene sequence: CDR1 ENHRY, CDR2 SYGVKD. The CDR3 has 12 residues. The V end was cut by 7 bases, the J end by 0 bases, with 7 bases between. CDR3: CAIMGSSYEQYF. The CDR3 DNA reads as TGTGCCATCATGGGCAGCTCCTACGAGCAGTACTTC.

This clonotype was found once. The chain carries TRBV30 and TRBJ1-1; D is possibly TRBD1 (5 bases). Trimming took 0 bases from V and 0 from J, leaving 11 bases between them. CDR3 length: 15 residues. The germline CDR1 and CDR2 sequences are GTSNPN and SVGIG (reference sequence). CDR3 sequence reads: CAWSVGTLMNTEAFF. CDR3 nucleotide sequence: TGTGCCTGGAGTGTCGGGACGCTTATGAACACTGAAGCTTTCTTT. Complete variable domain (other parts from reference TRBV30 and TRBJ1-1): SQTIHQWPATLVQPVGSPLSLECTVEGTSNPNLYWYRQAAGRGLQLLFYSVGIGQISSEVPQNLSASRPQDRQFILSSKKLLLSDSGFYLCAWSVGTLMNTEAFFGQGTRLTVV.

V is TRBV3-1 and J is TRBJ1-6, with D perhaps TRBD1 (5 bases). V was shortened by 1 base and J by 11 bases, with 21 bases between the two germline ends. CDR1 LGHDT and CDR2 YNNKEL come from the germline V gene (reference sequence). The CDR3 consists of 17 residues. The CDR3 protein is CASSQGHRGPGGTPLHF. CDR3 sequence (DNA): TGTGCCAGCAGCCAAGGACACCGCGGACCTGGGGGGACACCCCTCCACTTT. Full variable domain (remainder filled in from reference TRBV3-1 and TRBJ1-6): DTAVSQTPKYLVTQMGNDKSIKCEQNLGHDTMYWYKQDSKKFLKIMFSYNNKELIINETVPNRFSPKSPDKAHLNLHINSLELGDSAVYFCASSQGHRGPGGTPLHFGNGTRLTVT.

The chain links TRBV29-1 to TRBJ2-5; 11 positions agree with TRBD2. Trimming at V came to 7 bases and at J to 1 base, leaving 5 bases not matched to a gene. Germline CDR1 is SQVTM and CDR2 is ANQGSEA. The CDR3 spans 14 residues. In DNA, the CDR3 is TGCAGCGCAAAGGGACTAGCGGCCCAAGAGACCCAGTACTTC. Translation gives CSAKGLAAQETQYF. Full variable domain (missing parts from reference TRBV29-1 and TRBJ2-5): SAVISQKPSRDICQRGTSLTIQCQVDSQVTMMFWYRQQPGQSLTLIATANQGSEATYESGFVIDKFPISRPNLTFSTLTVSNMSPEDSSIYLCSAKGLAAQETQYFGPGTRLLVL.

Only one count was recorded for this clonotype. The chain carries TRBV10-3 and TRBJ1-2; 9 bases are shared with TRBD1. V shed 1 base, J shed 7 bases, and the junction held 7 bases outside the gene matches. The CDR3 is 15 amino acids. Per the germline V gene, CDR1 is ENHRY and CDR2 is SYGVKD. The CDR3 region is CAISELTGGEVGYTF. For the CDR3, the DNA is TGTGCCATCAGTGAGTTAACAGGGGGCGAGGTTGGCTACACCTTC.

The chain links TRBV5-4 to TRBJ2-5; 9 positions agree with TRBD2. The CDR3 has 17 residues. J gave up 5 bases and V 0 bases, and 11 bases lay outside the gene matches. Germline CDR1 SGHNT, CDR2 YYREEE (reference sequence). The CDR3 DNA sequence: TGTGCCAGCAGCTTGGTCACTAGCGGGCTCAGGGGGGAGACCCAGTACTTC. Translation: CASSLVTSGLRGETQYF.

The chain carries TRBV10-1 and TRBJ2-7; D uncertain. V lost 1 base, J lost 4 bases, and 8 bases lay in between. The germline V gene encodes CDR1 WNHNN and CDR2 SYGVQD (reference sequence). There are 13 residues in the CDR3. The CDR3 here is CASSEWGTYEQYF. For the CDR3, the DNA is TGCGCCAGCAGTGAGTGGGGAACTTACGAGCAGTACTTC.

V is TRBV9 and J is TRBJ2-2; D remains ambiguous. Looked up from germline, CDR1 is SGDLS and CDR2 is YYNGEE. The V and J ends lost 0 bases and 2 bases respectively, with 5 bases between them. The CDR3 has 14 amino acids. The CDR3 loop reads CASSVDTNTGELFF. CDR3 sequence (DNA): TGTGCCAGCAGCGTAGACACCAACACCGGGGAGCTGTTTTTT.